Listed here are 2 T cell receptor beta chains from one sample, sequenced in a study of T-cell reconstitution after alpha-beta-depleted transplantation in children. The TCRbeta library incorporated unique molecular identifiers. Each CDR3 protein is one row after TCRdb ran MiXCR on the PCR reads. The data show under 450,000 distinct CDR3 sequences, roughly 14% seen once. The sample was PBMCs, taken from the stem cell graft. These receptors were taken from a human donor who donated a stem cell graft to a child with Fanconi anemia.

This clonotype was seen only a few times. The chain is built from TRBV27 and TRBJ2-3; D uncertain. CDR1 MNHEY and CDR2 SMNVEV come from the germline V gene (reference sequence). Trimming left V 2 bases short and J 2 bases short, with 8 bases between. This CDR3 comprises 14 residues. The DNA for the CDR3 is TGTGCCAGCAGTTTAACGGGTCCCACAGATACGCAGTATTTT. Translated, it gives CASSLTGPTDTQYF.

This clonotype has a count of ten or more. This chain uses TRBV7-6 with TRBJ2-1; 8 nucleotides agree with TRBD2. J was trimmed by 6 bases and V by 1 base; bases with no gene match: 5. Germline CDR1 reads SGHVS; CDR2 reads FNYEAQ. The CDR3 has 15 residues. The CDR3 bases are TGTGCCAGCAGCTTAGTAGCGGGAAGGTCCAATGAGCAGTTCTTC. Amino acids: CASSLVAGRSNEQFF. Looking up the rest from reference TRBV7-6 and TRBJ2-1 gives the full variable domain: GAGVSQSPRYKVTKRGQDVALRCDPISGHVSLYWYRQALGQGPEFLTYFNYEAQQDKSGLPNDRFSAERPEGSISTLTIQRTEQRDSAMYRCASSLVAGRSNEQFFGPGTRLTVL.